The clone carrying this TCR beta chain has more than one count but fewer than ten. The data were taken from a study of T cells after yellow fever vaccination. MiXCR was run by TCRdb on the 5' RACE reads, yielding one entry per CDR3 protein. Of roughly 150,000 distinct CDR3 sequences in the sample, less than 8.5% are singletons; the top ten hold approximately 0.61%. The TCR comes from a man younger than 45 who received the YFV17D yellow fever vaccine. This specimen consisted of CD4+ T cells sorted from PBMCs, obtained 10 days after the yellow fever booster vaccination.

CDR3 nucleotides: TGCGCCAGCAGCTTGGGGATAGGGAACACCGGGGAGCTGTTTTTT. It translates to CASSLGIGNTGELFF. The V call is TRBV5-1, the J call TRBJ2-2; no clear D gene. The CDR3 spans 15 residues. Deletions cut 0 bases from V and 1 base from J, with 7 bases between. CDR1 and CDR2 (germline): SGHRS, YFSETQ.